Shown below are 9 T cell receptor beta chains from a single sample sequenced in a study of blood T cell repertoires in COVID-19. Sequenced by immunoSEQ multiplex PCR; TCRdb stores in-frame clones only, minus some. Of about 350,000 clones listed, approximately 89% are singletons. Specimen: peripheral blood. These receptor sequences come from a woman between 55 and 75 years old with COVID-19, enrolled during active disease.

The genes are TRBV2 and TRBJ2-2; 8 bases agree with TRBD2. V gave up 6 bases and J gave up 3 bases; unmatched junction bases: 6. CDR3 length equals 15 residues. Germline lookup yields CDR1 SNHLY and CDR2 FYNNEI. CDR3 region: CASRASGRYTGELFF. CDR3 nucleotides: TGTGCCAGCAGGGCTAGCGGGCGGTACACCGGGGAGCTGTTTTTT. The full variable domain, its missing parts supplied by reference TRBV2 and TRBJ2-2, is EPEVTQTPSHQVTQMGQEVILRCVPISNHLYFYWYRQILGQKVEFLVSFYNNEISEKSEIFDDQFSVERPDGSNFTLKIRSTKLEDSAMYFCASRASGRYTGELFFGEGSRLTVL.

The CDR3 protein is CASSRQGSSNEKLFF. CDR3 nucleotide sequence: TGTGCCAGCAGCAGACAGGGTTCCTCTAATGAAAAACTGTTTTTT. The V gene is TRBV5-4, the J gene TRBJ1-4; 7 positions match TRBD1. The length of the CDR3 is 15 residues. The V gene's germline CDR1 is SGHNT and CDR2 YYREEE (reference sequence). V trimming: 4 bases; J trimming: 3 bases; junction bases outside the gene matches: 6.

The V gene is TRBV27, the J gene TRBJ2-7, with D possibly TRBD1 on 6 matching bases. Germline V gene lookup returns CDR1 MNHEY and CDR2 SMNVEV (reference sequence). Trimming left V 6 bases short and J 7 bases short, with 13 bases between. The CDR3 sequence is 12 residues long. The CDR3 spells CASRTGLGEQYF. In nucleotides, the CDR3 is TGTGCCAGCAGAACAGGGCTTGGGGAGCAGTACTTC.

The chain joins TRBV4-1 to TRBJ2-3; a weak D match, TRBD1 (6 bases). Trimming stripped 4 bases from V and 3 bases from J, with 17 bases between. CDR1 and CDR2 (germline): MGHRA, YSYEKL. This CDR3 is built from 16 residues. CDR3: CASSRGQEQRTDTQYF. For the CDR3, the DNA is TGCGCCAGCAGCCGGGGGCAGGAACAAAGGACAGATACGCAGTATTTT.

The J gene is TRBJ1-2, the V gene TRBV29-1; no firm D call. Looked up from germline, CDR1 is SQVTM and CDR2 is ANQGSEA. Trimming removed 4 bases from V and 3 bases from J, with 9 bases in between. This CDR3 spans 12 amino acids. CDR3 nucleotide sequence: TGCAGCGTTGCCCCAGGCTACTATGGCTACACCTTC. Protein: CSVAPGYYGYTF.

The DNA of the CDR3 is TGTGCCAGCAGCTTAAGTGGCAGGGGTCTTACTGAAGCTTTCTTT. Amino acids: CASSLSGRGLTEAFF. This chain joins TRBV7-3 and TRBJ1-1, with D perhaps matching TRBD1 (6 bases). Trimming shortened V by 1 base and J by 5 bases, and 14 bases separated the two germline ends. The length of the CDR3 is 15 residues. From germline, CDR1 is SGHTA and CDR2 FQGTGA.

The gene calls are TRBV11-2 and TRBJ1-6; possibly TRBD1 for D (6 bases). Germline CDR1 and CDR2: SGHAT and FQNNGV. The CDR3 is 17 amino acids. Trimming stripped 4 bases from V and 8 bases from J, with 21 bases between. Here the CDR3 DNA reads TGTGCCAGCAGCTCAACTTTGGACAGAGGACCTTATTCACCCCTCCACTTT. This gives the protein CASSSTLDRGPYSPLHF. Full variable domain (outside the CDR3, taken from reference TRBV11-2 and TRBJ1-6): EAGVAQSPRYKIIEKRQSVAFWCNPISGHATLYWYQQILGQGPKLLIQFQNNGVVDDSQLPKDRFSAERLKGVDSTLKIQPAKLEDSAVYLCASSSTLDRGPYSPLHFGNGTRLTVT.

The chain combines TRBV5-1 with TRBJ2-7; the match to TRBD2 covers 11 bases. V lost 2 bases, J lost 4 bases, and 5 bases stayed unmatched. Per the germline V gene, CDR1 is SGHRS and CDR2 is YFSETQ. The CDR3 is 15 amino acids. The CDR3 is CASSFGLAGSYEQYF. The CDR3 DNA follows: TGCGCCAGCAGCTTCGGACTAGCGGGTTCATACGAGCAGTACTTC.

This clone was seen only a few times. V usage is TRBV18 and J usage is TRBJ1-5; weak D call: TRBD1 (5 bases). Per germline, CDR1 KGHSH and CDR2 LQKENI. This CDR3 is built from 15 residues. Trimming took 2 bases from V and 4 from J, leaving 12 bases between them. The CDR3 DNA sequence: TGTGCCAGCTCACCAAGTACAGGTGGGAATCAGCCCCAGCATTTT. Protein: CASSPSTGGNQPQHF.